This T cell receptor (beta chain) was recorded in a study of cytomegalovirus exposure and HLA in healthy donors. CDR1 and CDR2 from the germline V gene are ENHRY and SYGVKD. The CDR3 runs 12 residues. Trimming removed 10 bases from V and 2 bases from J, with 12 bases in between. PCR primers comprised 60 Vbeta and 13 Jbeta primers. TCRdb's copy holds only in-frame clones and misses some; the assay was immunoSEQ multiplex PCR. The sample has 200,000 to 250,000 clones, roughly 80% seen once. The chain carries TRBV10-3 and TRBJ2-7; a possible D gene is TRBD2 (5 bases). Material: PBMCs. The clonotype was recovered from a young man in good health and CMV-seronegative. CDR3 loop: CATNPGTYEQYF. The CDR3 nucleotides are TGTGCCACCAACCCGGGAACCTACGAGCAGTACTTC.